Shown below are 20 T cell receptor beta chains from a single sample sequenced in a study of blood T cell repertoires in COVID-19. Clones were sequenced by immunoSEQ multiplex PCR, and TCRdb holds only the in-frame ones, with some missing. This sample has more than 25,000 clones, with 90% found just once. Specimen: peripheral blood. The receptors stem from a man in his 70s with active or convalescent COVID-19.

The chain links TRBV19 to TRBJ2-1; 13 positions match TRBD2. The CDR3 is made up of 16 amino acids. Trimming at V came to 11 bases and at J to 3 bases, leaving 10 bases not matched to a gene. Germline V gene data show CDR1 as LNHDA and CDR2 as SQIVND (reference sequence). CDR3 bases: TGTGCCGTCTCACTAGCGGGGGGGCCATACTACAATGAGCAGTTCTTC. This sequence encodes CAVSLAGGPYYNEQFF.

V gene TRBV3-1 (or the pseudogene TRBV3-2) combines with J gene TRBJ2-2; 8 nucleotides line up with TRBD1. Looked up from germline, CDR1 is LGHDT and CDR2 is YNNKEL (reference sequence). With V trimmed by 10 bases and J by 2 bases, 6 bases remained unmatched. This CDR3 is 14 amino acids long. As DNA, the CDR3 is TGTGCCACCCGACAGGGGCCCAACACCGGGGAGCTGTTTTTT. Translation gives CATRQGPNTGELFF.

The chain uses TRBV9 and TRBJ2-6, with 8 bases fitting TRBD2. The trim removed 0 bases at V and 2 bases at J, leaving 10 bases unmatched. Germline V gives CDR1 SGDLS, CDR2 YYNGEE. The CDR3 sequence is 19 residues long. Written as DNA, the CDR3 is TGTGCCAGCAGCGTAGAGGCGGGGGGCCCCTTCACTGGGGCCAACGTCCTGACTTTC. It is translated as CASSVEAGGPFTGANVLTF.

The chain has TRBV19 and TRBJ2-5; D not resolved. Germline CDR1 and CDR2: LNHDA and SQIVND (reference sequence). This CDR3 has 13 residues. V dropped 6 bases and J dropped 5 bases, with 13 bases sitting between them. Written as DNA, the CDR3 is TGTGCCAGTAGCCGCCCACCGCGGGAGACCCAGTACTTC. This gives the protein CASSRPPRETQYF.

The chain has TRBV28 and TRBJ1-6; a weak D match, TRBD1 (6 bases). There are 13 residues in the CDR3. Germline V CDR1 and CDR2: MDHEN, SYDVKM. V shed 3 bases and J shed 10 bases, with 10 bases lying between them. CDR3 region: CASSFRGASPLHF. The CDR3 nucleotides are TGTGCCAGCAGTTTTCGGGGGGCCTCACCCCTCCACTTT.

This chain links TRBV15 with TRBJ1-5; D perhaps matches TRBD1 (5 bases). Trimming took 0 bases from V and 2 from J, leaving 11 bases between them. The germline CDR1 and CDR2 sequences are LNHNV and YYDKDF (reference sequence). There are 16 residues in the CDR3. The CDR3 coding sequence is TGTGCCACCAGCAGAGACCCTACGGGGGGCAATCAGCCCCAGCATTTT. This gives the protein CATSRDPTGGNQPQHF.

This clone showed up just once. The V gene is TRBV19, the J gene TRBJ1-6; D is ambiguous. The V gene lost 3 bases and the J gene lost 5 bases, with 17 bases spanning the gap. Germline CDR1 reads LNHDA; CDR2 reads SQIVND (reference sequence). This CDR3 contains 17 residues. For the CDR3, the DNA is TGTGCCAGTAGTATCAACATCAGAAATCGGGATAATTCACCCCTCCACTTT. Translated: CASSINIRNRDNSPLHF.

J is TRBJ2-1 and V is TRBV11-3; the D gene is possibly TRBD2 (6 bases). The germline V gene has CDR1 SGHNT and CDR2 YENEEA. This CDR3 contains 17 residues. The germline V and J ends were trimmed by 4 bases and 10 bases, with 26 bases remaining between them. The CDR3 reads CASSSGELPGFAEEQFF. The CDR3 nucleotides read TGTGCCAGCAGCTCGGGGGAGCTGCCGGGATTCGCGGAAGAGCAGTTCTTC.

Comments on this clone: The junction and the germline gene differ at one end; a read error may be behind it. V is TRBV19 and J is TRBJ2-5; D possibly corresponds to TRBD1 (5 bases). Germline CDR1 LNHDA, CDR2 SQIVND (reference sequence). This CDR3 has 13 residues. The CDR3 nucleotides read TGTGCCAGTAGTTTAGACAGTCAAGAGACCCAGTACTTC. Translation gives CASSLDSQETQYF.

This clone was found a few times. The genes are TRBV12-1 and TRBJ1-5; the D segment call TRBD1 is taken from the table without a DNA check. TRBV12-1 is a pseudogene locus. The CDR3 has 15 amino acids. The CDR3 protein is CASSFKDRGNQPQHF. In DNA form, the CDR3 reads TGTGCCAGCAGCTTTAAGGACAGGGGCAATCAGCCCCAGCATTTT.

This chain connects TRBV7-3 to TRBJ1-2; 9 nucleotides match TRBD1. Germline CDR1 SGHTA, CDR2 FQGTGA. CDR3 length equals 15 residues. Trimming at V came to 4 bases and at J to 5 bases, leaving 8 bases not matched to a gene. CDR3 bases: TGTGCCAGCAGCTCGAACGCCGGGACAGGGTATGGCTACACCTTC. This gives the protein CASSSNAGTGYGYTF.

CDR3 loop: CSVEFTARTSEQYF. CDR3 bases: TGCAGCGTTGAGTTTACAGCCCGGACATCCGAGCAGTACTTC. V and J are TRBV29-1 and TRBJ2-7; a weak D match, TRBD1 (5 bases). CDR1 is SQVTM, CDR2 ANQGSEA, per germline. V gave up 3 bases and J gave up 6 bases, with 18 bases separating them. This CDR3 contains 14 residues.

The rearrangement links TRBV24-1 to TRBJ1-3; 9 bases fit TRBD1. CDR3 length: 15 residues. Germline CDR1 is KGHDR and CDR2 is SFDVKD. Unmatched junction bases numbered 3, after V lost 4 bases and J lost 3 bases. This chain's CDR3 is CATSDPGQGGNTIYF. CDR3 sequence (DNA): TGTGCCACCAGTGACCCGGGACAGGGTGGAAACACCATATATTTT.

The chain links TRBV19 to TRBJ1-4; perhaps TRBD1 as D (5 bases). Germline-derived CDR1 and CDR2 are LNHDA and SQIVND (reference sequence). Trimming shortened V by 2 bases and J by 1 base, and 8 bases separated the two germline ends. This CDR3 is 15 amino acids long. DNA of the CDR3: TGTGCCAGTAGTATAACAGGAGAAACTAATGAAAAACTGTTTTTT. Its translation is CASSITGETNEKLFF.

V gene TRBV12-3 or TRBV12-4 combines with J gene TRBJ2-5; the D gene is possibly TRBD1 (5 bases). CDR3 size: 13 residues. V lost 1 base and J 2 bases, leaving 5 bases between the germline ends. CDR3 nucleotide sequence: TGTGCCAGCAGTTTAGACAGGCAAGAGACCCAGTACTTC. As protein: CASSLDRQETQYF.

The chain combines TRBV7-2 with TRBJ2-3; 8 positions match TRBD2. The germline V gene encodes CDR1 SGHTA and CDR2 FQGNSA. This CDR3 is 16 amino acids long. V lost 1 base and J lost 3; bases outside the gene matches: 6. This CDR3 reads CASSLVGLGGTDTQYF. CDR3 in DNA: TGTGCCAGCAGCTTAGTGGGACTAGGCGGAACAGATACGCAGTATTTT.

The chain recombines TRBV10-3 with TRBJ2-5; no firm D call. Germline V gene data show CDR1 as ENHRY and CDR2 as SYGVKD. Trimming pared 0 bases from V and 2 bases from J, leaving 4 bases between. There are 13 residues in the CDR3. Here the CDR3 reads CAISESQQETQYF. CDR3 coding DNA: TGTGCCATCAGTGAGTCTCAGCAAGAGACCCAGTACTTC.

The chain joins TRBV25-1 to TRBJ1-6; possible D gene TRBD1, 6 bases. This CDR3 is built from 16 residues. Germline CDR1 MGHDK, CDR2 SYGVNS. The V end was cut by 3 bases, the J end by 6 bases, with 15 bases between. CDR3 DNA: TGTGCCAGCAGTGATACCAGGGGCGCTTTTAATTCACCCCTCCACTTT. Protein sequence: CASSDTRGAFNSPLHF. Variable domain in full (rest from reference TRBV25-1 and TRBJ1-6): EADIYQTPRYLVIGTGKKITLECSQTMGHDKMYWYQQDPGMELHLIHYSYGVNSTEKGDLSSESTVSRIRTEHFPLTLESARPSHTSQYLCASSDTRGAFNSPLHFGNGTRLTVT.

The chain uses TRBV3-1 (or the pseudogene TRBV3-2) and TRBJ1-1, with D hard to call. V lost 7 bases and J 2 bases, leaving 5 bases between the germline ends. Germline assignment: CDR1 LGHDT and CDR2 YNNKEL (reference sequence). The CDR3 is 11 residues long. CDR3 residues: CASTSNTEAFF. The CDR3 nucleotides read TGTGCCAGCACCTCCAACACTGAAGCTTTCTTT.

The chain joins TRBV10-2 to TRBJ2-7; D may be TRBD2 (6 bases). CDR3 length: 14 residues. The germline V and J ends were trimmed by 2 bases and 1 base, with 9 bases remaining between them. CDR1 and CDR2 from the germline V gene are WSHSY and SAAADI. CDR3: CASSEIGLSYEQYV. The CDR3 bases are TGCGCCAGCAGTGAGATTGGACTATCCTACGAGCAGTACGTC.